This T cell receptor beta chain is drawn from a study of blood T cell repertoires in COVID-19 (dated by TCRdb to about 2020). Turning to the overall study: Samples from collaborators originated in the United States, Italy and Spain and spanned both the acute and convalescent phases of COVID-19. The prospective study material was composed of cDNA or gDNA derived from T cells, B-cell-depleted T cells, or PBMCs. Deeply sampled blood TCRbeta repertoires from subjects exposed to, actively infected with, or recovered from COVID-19 were included in the dataset. A freely available public database, intended as a resource for researchers studying the immune response to SARS-CoV-2, is where the repertoires were released. Samples were obtained from the ongoing ImmuneRACE study (first 160 participants) and from roughly 1,300 subjects provided by 6 global collaborators. Nearly every sample came with metadata listing a de-identified subject ID, COVID-19 status, age in years and sex. Where available, HLA class I and class II types were obtained from metadata supplied by the sample provider rather than from assay-based typing. Study-wide findings and limitations: Clinical and demographic metadata were provided uncurated, with the amount varying by source and participant.

Including cysteine and phenylalanine, the CDR3 has 18 amino acids. Kept here is only the CDR3 DNA, which spans 54 bases and is read in frame from base 1. The junction shows trimming of 5 bases on V and 2 bases on J, plus 21 bases between the germline ends. The germline V gene sets CDR1 to SGHTA and CDR2 to FQGNSA. Each collaborating institution followed its own protocols to collect whole blood in K2EDTA tubes. For TCRbeta analysis, collaborators shipped samples as frozen whole blood, isolated PBMCs, or DNA extracted from either of those sample types. TCRbeta CDR3 regions were amplified from genomic DNA by means of the immunoSEQ Assay, a bias-controlled multiplex PCR. The original methods were these. Nucleated cell counts per sample were estimated from amplification of reference gene primers within the assay. To quantify the absolute abundance of each unique TCRbeta CDR3 rearrangement, sequence reads were collapsed and filtered. For each sample, productive Simpson clonality was calculated as the square root of Simpson's diversity index over productive rearrangements. TCRdb retrieved this table from immuneACCESS and kept in-frame rearrangements only. Not all clones are present; in checked studies, unresolved V genes account for under half, and no reason is known for the remainder. V and J calls and clone size are as listed in that table; D and trimming were resolved from the DNA. Recorded for this sample are about 50,000 clones; over 90% of them occurred a single time. Of the sample, 3% to 3.5% is held by the ten largest clones.

In regard to this clone: Its antigen has not been determined. Qualities for individual bases were not recorded, and no much larger clone is one base off.

The source material was peripheral blood. The sequence came from a human donor in a cohort sampled during active COVID-19. The sequence joins TRBV7-2 to TRBJ2-2; there is no confident call for the D gene. The CDR3 in this case is CASSRNLQPSKNTGELFF. Here is the DNA: TGTGCCAGCAGCCGGAACCTACAGCCGTCGAAAAACACCGGGGAGCTGTTTTTT.